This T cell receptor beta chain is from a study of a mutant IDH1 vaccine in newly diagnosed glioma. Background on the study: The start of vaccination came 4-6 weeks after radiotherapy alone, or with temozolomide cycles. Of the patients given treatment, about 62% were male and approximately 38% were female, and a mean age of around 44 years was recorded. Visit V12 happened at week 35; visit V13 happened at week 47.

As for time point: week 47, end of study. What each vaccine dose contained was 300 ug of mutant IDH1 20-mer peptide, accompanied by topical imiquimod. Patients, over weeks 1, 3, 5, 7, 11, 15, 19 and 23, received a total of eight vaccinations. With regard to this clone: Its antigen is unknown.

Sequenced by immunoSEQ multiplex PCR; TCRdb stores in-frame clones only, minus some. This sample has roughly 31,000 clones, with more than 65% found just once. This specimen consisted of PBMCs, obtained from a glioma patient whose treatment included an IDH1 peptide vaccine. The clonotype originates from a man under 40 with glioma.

DNA of the CDR3: TGTGCCAGCAGTTACACAACAGGGGCCACCGGGGAGCTGTTTTTT. This gives the protein CASSYTTGATGELFF. The chain links TRBV6-6 to TRBJ2-2; 7 bases match TRBD1. Germline CDR1 MNHNY, CDR2 SVGAGI (reference sequence). The J segment lost 4 bases and the V segment lost 2 bases, leaving 4 bases of the junction unmatched. This CDR3 has 15 amino acids.